Below, 8 T cell receptor beta chains from the same sample are listed, as sequenced in a study of blood T cells in healthy people across ages. A second roughly 6 to 12 cycle PCR used barcoded and J-beta primers. TCRdb independently ran MiXCR on the 5' RACE reads; one entry per CDR3 protein. The sample consists of 650,000 to 800,000 distinct CDR3 sequences, around 50% of them appearing once. Sequenced input: blood. Receptors originate from a woman of 80 years or more in good health.

This clonotype appeared a few times. This rearrangement joins TRBV12-3 or TRBV12-4 to TRBJ1-5; D may be TRBD1 (5 bases). The CDR3 spans 15 residues. The ends were cut back, 3 bases at V and 9 bases at J, with 18 bases in the middle. CDR3 sequence reads: CASSLRGSPQWPQHF. The CDR3 nucleotides are TGTGCCAGCAGTTTGAGGGGCAGCCCTCAATGGCCCCAGCATTTT.

Worth noting for this clonotype: This may arise from a read error, as a much more abundant clone is one base away. The V call is TRBV20-1, the J call TRBJ2-1; TRBD2 agrees at 7 bases. With 0 bases clipped from V and 6 bases from J, the junction kept 8 bases outside the gene matches. CDR1 is DFQATT, CDR2 SNEGSKA, per germline (reference sequence). The CDR3 runs 15 residues. CDR3 nucleotides: TGCAGTGCTAGAGATCATAGGACTAGGCCCAATGAGCAGTTCTTC. It yields the protein CSARDHRTRPNEQFF.

This clonotype was seen a few times. This sequence joins TRBV7-9 and TRBJ2-2, with D maybe TRBD1 (5 bases). Trimming left V 6 bases short and J 4 bases short, with 12 bases between. This CDR3 comprises 14 residues. The V gene's germline CDR1 is SEHNR and CDR2 FQNEAQ (reference sequence). CDR3 DNA sequence: TGTGCCAGCAGATCGGACAAAAGCACCGGGGAGCTGTTTTTT. As protein: CASRSDKSTGELFF.

This rearrangement joins TRBV27 to TRBJ2-1; 7 bases map to TRBD1. CDR3 length: 14 residues. Trimming removed 6 bases from V and 9 bases from J; junction bases left unmatched: 11. Per germline, CDR1 MNHEY and CDR2 SMNVEV (reference sequence). CDR3 sequence: CASSPDRGGSEQFF. CDR3 coding DNA: TGTGCCAGCAGCCCCGACCGAGGGGGCAGTGAGCAGTTCTTC.

The rearrangement links TRBV29-1 to TRBJ2-5, with TRBD1 matching over 9 bases. The J call may not be correct, given that the DNA end is closer to TRBJ2-7. The V gene's germline CDR1 is SQVTM and CDR2 ANQGSEA. This CDR3 has 15 amino acids. CDR3 nucleotide sequence: TGCAGCGTTGAAGGCGTTGACAGGGGGGGGTACGAGCAGTACTTC. This encodes CSVEGVDRGGYEQYF.

J is TRBJ1-6 and V is TRBV2; 7 bases fit TRBD1. CDR1 and CDR2 (germline): SNHLY, FYNNEI. This CDR3 comprises 13 residues. V was clipped by 6 bases and J by 7 bases; unmatched bases: 3. CDR3: CASSRDRNSPLHF. CDR3 bases: TGTGCCAGCAGCCGGGACAGAAATTCACCCCTCCACTTT.

This chain connects TRBV28 to TRBJ1-2; 8 nucleotides line up with TRBD1. V was pared by 5 bases and J by 5 bases, with 10 bases of the junction left unmatched. The CDR3 sequence is 15 residues long. CDR1 is MDHEN and CDR2 is SYDVKM in the germline V gene. This CDR3 is CASSPPRDRSYGYTF. As DNA, the CDR3 is TGTGCCAGCAGTCCCCCCCGGGACAGGAGTTATGGCTACACCTTC.

V is TRBV5-1 and J is TRBJ2-2; D is undetermined. Germline V gene sequence: CDR1 SGHRS, CDR2 YFSETQ. The length of the CDR3 is 14 residues. The ends were cut back, 2 bases at V and 0 bases at J, with 5 bases in the middle. The DNA for the CDR3 is TGCGCCAGCAGCTTATGCTCGAACACCGGGGAGCTGTTTTTT. Its protein is CASSLCSNTGELFF.